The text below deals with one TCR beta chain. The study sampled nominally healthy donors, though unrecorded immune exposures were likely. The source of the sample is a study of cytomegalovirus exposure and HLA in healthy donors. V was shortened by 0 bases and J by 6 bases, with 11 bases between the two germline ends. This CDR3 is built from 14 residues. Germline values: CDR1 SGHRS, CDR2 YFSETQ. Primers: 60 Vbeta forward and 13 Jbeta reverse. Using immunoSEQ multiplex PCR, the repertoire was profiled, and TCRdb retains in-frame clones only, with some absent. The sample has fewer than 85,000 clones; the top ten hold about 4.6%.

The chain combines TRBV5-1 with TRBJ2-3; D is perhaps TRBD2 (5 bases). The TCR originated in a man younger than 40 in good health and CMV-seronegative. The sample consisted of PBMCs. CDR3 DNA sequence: TGCGCCAGCAGCTTGGGAGGGTTAGGGGATACGCAGTATTTT. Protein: CASSLGGLGDTQYF.